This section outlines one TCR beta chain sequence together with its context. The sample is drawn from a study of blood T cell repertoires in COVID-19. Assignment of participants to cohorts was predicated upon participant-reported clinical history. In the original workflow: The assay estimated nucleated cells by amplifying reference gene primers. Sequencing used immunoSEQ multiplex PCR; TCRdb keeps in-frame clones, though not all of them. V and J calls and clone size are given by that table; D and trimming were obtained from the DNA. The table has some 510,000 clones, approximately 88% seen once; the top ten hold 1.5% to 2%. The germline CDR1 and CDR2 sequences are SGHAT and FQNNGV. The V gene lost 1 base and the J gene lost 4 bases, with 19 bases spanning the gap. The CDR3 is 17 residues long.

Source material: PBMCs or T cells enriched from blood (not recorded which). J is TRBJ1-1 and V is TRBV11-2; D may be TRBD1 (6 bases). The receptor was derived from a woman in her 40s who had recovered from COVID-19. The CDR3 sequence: CASSLVEGVVGSTEAFF. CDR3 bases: TGTGCCAGCAGCTTAGTCGAGGGGGTTGTGGGTAGCACTGAAGCTTTCTTT.